Presented here are 16 T cell receptor beta chains from one specimen sequenced in a study of CD8 T cells in ankylosing spondylitis. Using its own MiXCR run on the 5' RACE reads, TCRdb lists one record per CDR3 protein. The sample records under 300,000 distinct CDR3 sequences, around 11% being singletons. Material for sequencing was blood, either unsorted or a sorted T cell fraction (not recorded which). The receptors here all came from a male donor with ankylosing spondylitis or in good health (not recorded which).

There are a few counts of this clonotype. This CDR3 is CASSLTGTGATNEKLFF. The CDR3 DNA reads TGTGCCAGCAGCCTCACCGGGACAGGTGCAACTAATGAAAAACTGTTTTTT. V and J are TRBV7-8 and TRBJ1-4, with TRBD1 identical over 8 bases. The length of the CDR3 is 17 residues. Germline V lookup: CDR1 SGHVS, CDR2 FQNEAQ. J lost 0 bases, V lost 5 bases, and 8 bases had no gene match.

This clonotype was found many times. The chain is built from TRBV5-1 and TRBJ2-3, with TRBD2 matching 12 bases. Germline lookup yields CDR1 SGHRS and CDR2 YFSETQ. The CDR3 consists of 16 residues. The V and J ends lost 3 bases and 2 bases, in that order; junction bases with no gene match: 4. CDR3 DNA sequence: TGCGCCAGCAGCTACGGACTAGCGGGGTACACAGATACGCAGTATTTT. Translated: CASSYGLAGYTDTQYF.

This clonotype appeared many times. V usage is TRBV5-1 and J usage is TRBJ2-7; possibly TRBD1 for D (6 bases). The CDR3 consists of 15 residues. Germline CDR1 reads SGHRS; CDR2 reads YFSETQ. V was shortened by 4 bases and J by 2 bases, with 16 bases between the two germline ends. The CDR3: CASSPTGSGAYEQYF. In nucleotides, the CDR3 is TGCGCCAGCAGCCCCACAGGGTCCGGGGCCTACGAGCAGTACTTC. Using reference TRBV5-1 and TRBJ2-7 for the parts outside the CDR3, the full variable domain is KAGVTQTPRYLIKTRGQQVTLSCSPISGHRSVSWYQQTPGQGLQFLFEYFSETQRNKGNFPGRFSGRQFSNSRSEMNVSTLELGDSALYLCASSPTGSGAYEQYFGPGTRLTVT.

This clonotype was seen at least ten times. The gene calls are TRBV14 and TRBJ2-7; tentatively, D is TRBD1 (5 bases). The CDR3 length is 15 residues. The germline V gene has CDR1 SGHDN and CDR2 FVKESK. Trimming took 2 bases from V and 5 from J, leaving 16 bases between them. In nucleotides, the CDR3 is TGTGCCAGCAGCCAACTTCAGGGTTTTATCCACGAGCAGTACTTC. This sequence encodes CASSQLQGFIHEQYF.

Note on this clonotype: This CDR3 fails to terminate in the conserved phenylalanine or tryptophan, so it likely reflects a read error. The gene calls are TRBV7-9 and TRBJ2-1; D might be TRBD2 (5 bases). Per germline, CDR1 SEHNR and CDR2 FQNEAQ (reference sequence). With 5 bases removed from V and 4 bases from J, the gap between germline ends came to 15 bases. This CDR3 has 15 amino acids. CDR3: CASSITSQTYNEQFV. DNA for the CDR3: TGTGCCAGCAGCATAACTAGTCAGACTTACAATGAGCAGTTCGTC.

This clonotype has a count of ten or more. V is TRBV7-8 and J is TRBJ1-2; D may be TRBD1 (5 bases). The CDR3 runs to 14 residues. From germline, CDR1 is SGHVS and CDR2 FQNEAQ. V was pared by 5 bases and J by 3 bases, with 13 bases between. For the CDR3, the DNA is TGTGCCAGCAGCCCCCAGGGTTTCTACTATGGCTACACCTTC. Residues: CASSPQGFYYGYTF.

This clonotype was counted at least ten times. The chain carries TRBV20-1 and TRBJ1-6, with D perhaps TRBD1 (6 bases). Germline V gene sequence: CDR1 DFQATT, CDR2 SNEGSKA (reference sequence). The CDR3 is 16 residues long. V lost 5 bases and J 2 bases, leaving 16 bases between the germline ends. DNA for the CDR3: TGCAGTGCTCCAGGGGATGACAAGGCCTATAATTCACCCCTCCACTTT. Its translation: CSAPGDDKAYNSPLHF.

This clonotype has only a few counts. The chain combines TRBV12-3 or TRBV12-4 with TRBJ2-7, with TRBD2 matching over 9 bases. The CDR3 consists of 14 residues. The junction had 7 bases not matched to a gene; V was cut back by 5 bases and J by 5 bases. CDR3: CASSGTSLVDEQYF. CDR3 sequence (DNA): TGTGCCAGCAGTGGGACTAGCCTTGTCGACGAGCAGTACTTC.

This clonotype showed up just a few times. This chain joins TRBV7-8 and TRBJ2-7, with D uncertain. The V gene lost 0 bases and the J gene lost 4 bases, with 13 bases spanning the gap. Germline V gene sequence: CDR1 SGHVS, CDR2 FQNEAQ. The CDR3 runs 15 residues. In nucleotides, the CDR3 is TGTGCCAGCAGCTTAGCGCGTTGGCCTTTTTACGAGCAGTACTTC. This encodes CASSLARWPFYEQYF.

This clonotype was detected ten times or more. The chain employs TRBV12-3 or TRBV12-4 and TRBJ2-7; D is tentatively TRBD1 or TRBD2 (7 bases each). V lost 6 bases and J 1 base, leaving 13 bases between the germline ends. This CDR3 is 14 amino acids long. CDR3: CASSPGGASYEQYF. CDR3 DNA: TGTGCCAGCAGCCCAGGGGGGGCGTCCTACGAGCAGTACTTC.

This clonotype was counted many times. V is TRBV7-8 and J is TRBJ2-7; D gene unclear. The CDR3 runs 13 residues. Germline V lookup: CDR1 SGHVS, CDR2 FQNEAQ. Trimming cost V 5 bases and J 9 bases, with 17 bases left between them. The CDR3 loop is CASSPGAIQGQYF. In DNA, the CDR3 is TGTGCCAGCAGCCCCGGAGCAATTCAAGGGCAGTACTTC.

This clonotype was picked up a small number of times. The chain joins TRBV7-2 to TRBJ2-1, with 9 bases identical to TRBD2. The germline V gene encodes CDR1 SGHTA and CDR2 FQGNSA. The ends lost 11 bases at V and 7 bases at J; junction bases unmatched: 12. This CDR3 contains 14 residues. Here the CDR3 reads CAGKAGGSENEQFF. CDR3 coding DNA: TGTGCCGGGAAAGCGGGGGGTTCTGAGAATGAGCAGTTCTTC.

J is TRBJ2-3 and V is TRBV9; 10 nucleotides agree with TRBD2. CDR3 length equals 13 residues. V was pared by 5 bases and J by 6 bases, with 3 bases of the junction left unmatched. Germline V gives CDR1 SGDLS, CDR2 YYNGEE. CDR3 bases: TGTGCCAGCAGTCTAGCGGGAGATGATACGCAGTATTTT. Translating gives CASSLAGDDTQYF.

This clonotype has at least ten counts. The chain is built from TRBV7-2 and TRBJ2-3; a weak D match, TRBD2 (6 bases). The germline V gene has CDR1 SGHTA and CDR2 FQGNSA. V was cut by 4 bases and J by 5 bases, with 13 bases left in between. The CDR3 covers 14 residues. The CDR3 region is CASSSRGLRDTQYF. The CDR3 DNA sequence: TGTGCCAGCAGCTCTCGGGGACTCCGAGATACGCAGTATTTT.

The rearrangement uses TRBV7-2 and TRBJ2-7; TRBD1 matches 9 bases. The CDR3 length is 15 residues. J was trimmed by 3 bases and V by 5 bases; bases with no gene match: 8. CDR1 and CDR2 from the germline V gene are SGHTA and FQGNSA. CDR3 DNA sequence: TGTGCCAGCAGCCTGACTCCGGGACAGGGCTACGAGCAGTACTTC. As protein: CASSLTPGQGYEQYF.

J is TRBJ2-1 and V is TRBV28; 10 nucleotides match TRBD1. Germline-derived CDR1 and CDR2 are MDHEN and SYDVKM. This CDR3 has 17 amino acids. Trimming removed 4 bases from V and 10 bases from J; junction bases left unmatched: 16. CDR3 loop: CASSSPADRGAFWEQFF. Written as DNA, the CDR3 is TGTGCCAGCAGTTCGCCCGCGGACAGGGGGGCCTTTTGGGAGCAGTTCTTC.